The T cell receptor (beta chain) under discussion was sequenced for a study of identical twins. The CDR3 has 14 amino acids. V lost 6 bases and J 2 bases, leaving 11 bases between the germline ends. Germline CDR1 is LNHDA and CDR2 is SQIVND (reference sequence). This clonotype was observed a handful of times. TCRdb reanalysed the 5' RACE reads using MiXCR and keeps one entry per CDR3 protein. The sample has hundreds of thousands of distinct CDR3 sequences; approximately 24% are singletons. This sample was shared with a second study, whose subject was T cells expressing NK-cell markers.

This TCR derives from a woman between 18 and 29 years old in good health. Material: CD4+ T cells sorted from blood. The genes are TRBV19 and TRBJ2-1, with D tentatively TRBD2 (6 bases). The CDR3 here is CASRTSWAYNEQFF. The CDR3 DNA reads TGTGCCAGTAGGACTAGTTGGGCCTACAATGAGCAGTTCTTC.